At least ten counts were recorded for the clone carrying this T cell receptor (beta chain). Its target is unknown. The data originate from a study of molecular identifiers for immune sequencing clone quantification. Study details: Replicates split RNA from around 20,000 or 100,000 naive CD8 cells five ways, and the researchers sequenced four portions.

Germline loops: CDR1 SGDLS, CDR2 YYNGEE. The CDR3 has 13 residues. Between the trimmed V and J ends, which lost 3 bases and 0 bases, there was a span of 6 bases. Whole-study findings and limits: Underestimated sizes of highly expanded clones could result from identical TCR molecules that share a barcode.

Each CDR3 protein gets one entry after TCRdb re-called the PCR reads with MiXCR. Of about 630,000 distinct CDR3 sequences listed, about 25% are singletons. The clonotype comes from a human donor in good health. Some libraries in this study had Jurkat cell RNA spiked in. The V gene is TRBV9, the J gene TRBJ2-5; D remains ambiguous. Sequenced material: naive CD8+ T cells from blood, with Jurkat cell RNA spiked in. Subset noted: FACS-sorted CD8+CD4-CCR7+CD45RA+ naive T cells. In DNA, the CDR3 is TGTGCCAGCAGCGAGACAAACCAAGAGACCCAGTACTTC. It translates to CASSETNQETQYF.